Presented here are 30 T cell receptor beta chains from one specimen sequenced in a study of T cell responses to AZD1222 COVID-19 vaccine. Sequencing was performed with immunoSEQ multiplex PCR; in TCRdb, only in-frame clones are kept and a portion is missing. This repertoire shows about 180,000 clones, 80% to 90% found once; its top ten account for more than 0.4%. Sequenced material: peripheral blood, taken on day 0 of AZD1222 vaccination. All receptors come from an adult in good health.

V gene TRBV27 combines with J gene TRBJ1-4, with no clear D. With 3 bases removed from V and 0 bases from J, the gap between germline ends came to 8 bases. Germline-derived CDR1 and CDR2 are MNHEY and SMNVEV (reference sequence). The CDR3 runs 15 residues. For the CDR3, the DNA is TGTGCCAGCAGTTTGGTGGGCGCAACTAATGAAAAACTGTTTTTT. This codes for CASSLVGATNEKLFF.

The rearrangement links TRBV5-4 to TRBJ2-1; TRBD2 agrees at 8 bases. This CDR3 has 13 residues. The V gene's germline CDR1 is SGHNT and CDR2 YYREEE (reference sequence). V dropped 3 bases and J dropped 7; count of bases not matched to a gene: 3. CDR3 sequence: CASSSGGGNEQFF. Here the CDR3 DNA reads TGTGCCAGCAGCTCCGGGGGGGGAAATGAGCAGTTCTTC.

This chain links TRBV5-6 with TRBJ1-1; 8 nucleotides match TRBD1. Per germline, CDR1 SGHDT and CDR2 YYEEEE. The CDR3 runs to 15 residues. The J segment lost 5 bases and the V segment lost 3 bases, leaving 9 bases of the junction unmatched. CDR3 nucleotide sequence: TGTGCCAGCAGCTCTCCGGGACAGGCGGAAACTGAAGCTTTCTTT. It is translated as CASSSPGQAETEAFF.

This clone was picked up a small number of times. The rearrangement joins TRBV6-5 to TRBJ1-6; D is uncertain. Germline V gene lookup returns CDR1 MNHEY and CDR2 SVGAGI. The length of the CDR3 is 13 residues. Deletions cut 6 bases from V and 8 bases from J, with 11 bases between. CDR3 amino acids: CASRWTLDSPLHF. The CDR3 DNA is TGTGCCAGCAGATGGACGCTAGATTCACCCCTCCACTTT.

The chain carries TRBV23-1 and TRBJ2-2; the match to TRBD1 covers 7 bases. TRBV23-1 is flagged as an ORF with uncertain function. The CDR3 is made up of 17 amino acids. V gave up 1 base and J gave up 5 bases; unmatched junction bases: 10. The CDR3 DNA reads TGCGCCAGCAGTCAATTCCCCGGGACAGTCTCTACCGGGGAGCTGTTTTTT. As protein: CASSQFPGTVSTGELFF.

The sample holds a few counts of this clone. The rearrangement links TRBV6-2 or TRBV6-3 to TRBJ2-5, with 7 bases aligning to TRBD2. The V segment lost 2 bases and the J segment 1 base; nucleotides outside the gene matches: 1. The CDR3 is made up of 14 amino acids. CDR1 is MNHEY, CDR2 SVGEGT, per germline. CDR3 nucleotides: TGTGCCAGCAGTTACAGGACTAGCCAAGAGACCCAGTACTTC. Translating gives CASSYRTSQETQYF.

The chain employs TRBV19 and TRBJ1-5; tentatively, D is TRBD1 (6 bases). The length of the CDR3 is 16 residues. V lost 4 bases, J lost 6 bases, and 19 bases lay in between. Germline V lookup: CDR1 LNHDA, CDR2 SQIVND (reference sequence). CDR3 loop: CASSKGVGTGPQPQHF. In nucleotides, the CDR3 is TGTGCCAGTAGTAAGGGGGTGGGGACCGGCCCTCAGCCCCAGCATTTT. Looking up the rest from reference TRBV19 and TRBJ1-5 gives the full variable domain: DGGITQSPKYLFRKEGQNVTLSCEQNLNHDAMYWYRQDPGQGLRLIYYSQIVNDFQKGDIAEGYSVSREKKESFPLTVTSAQKNPTAFYLCASSKGVGTGPQPQHFGDGTRLSIL.

The genes are TRBV27 and TRBJ1-2, with TRBD1 as a possible D gene (6 bases). The CDR3 totals 14 residues. V shed 2 bases and J shed 4 bases, with 11 bases lying between them. Germline V gene lookup returns CDR1 MNHEY and CDR2 SMNVEV (reference sequence). The CDR3 region has the DNA TGTGCCAGCAGTTTAAGTCGACAGGTCTATGGCTACACCTTC. Translated, it gives CASSLSRQVYGYTF.

The chain has TRBV6-2 or TRBV6-3 and TRBJ2-7; 7 bases are shared with TRBD1. The germline V gene has CDR1 MNHEY and CDR2 SVGEGT. There are 15 residues in the CDR3. V dropped 6 bases and J dropped 2; count of bases not matched to a gene: 10. DNA for the CDR3: TGTGCCAGCAGCGCGGTCCGGGACAGAACCTACGAGCAGTACTTC. Protein: CASSAVRDRTYEQYF.

The chain couples TRBV24-1 to TRBJ1-2, with D unresolved. CDR3 length: 14 amino acids. Trimming removed 1 base at V and 2 bases at J, with 7 bases between. Germline V gene sequence: CDR1 KGHDR, CDR2 SFDVKD. As DNA, the CDR3 is TGTGCCACCAGTGATTTCCGGGAAAACTATGGCTACACCTTC. Encoded protein: CATSDFRENYGYTF.

The gene calls are TRBV30 and TRBJ1-5; possibly TRBD1 for D (6 bases). The ends were cut back, 0 bases at V and 6 bases at J, with 9 bases in the middle. Germline V CDR1 and CDR2: GTSNPN, SVGIG (reference sequence). This CDR3 has 13 residues. CDR3 nucleotides: TGTGCCTGGAGTGTAGGGGGAGGTCAGCCCCAGCATTTT. This gives the protein CAWSVGGGQPQHF.

The J gene is TRBJ1-3, the V gene TRBV28; D not certain. V shed 3 bases and J shed 0 bases, with 6 bases lying between them. Germline V gene data show CDR1 as MDHEN and CDR2 as SYDVKM. The CDR3 runs 14 residues. Here the CDR3 DNA reads TGTGCCAGCAGTTTGTCCAGCTCTGGAAACACCATATATTTT. Residues: CASSLSSSGNTIYF.

The V call is TRBV25-1, the J call TRBJ2-5; possibly TRBD1 for D (6 bases). With 3 bases removed from V and 5 bases from J, the gap between germline ends came to 16 bases. This CDR3 contains 15 residues. The germline gives CDR1 MGHDK, CDR2 SYGVNS. The chain's CDR3 is CASSDPLTGLETQYF. The CDR3 nucleotides are TGTGCCAGCAGTGACCCCTTAACAGGGCTGGAGACCCAGTACTTC. The full variable domain, rest sourced from reference TRBV25-1 and TRBJ2-5, is EADIYQTPRYLVIGTGKKITLECSQTMGHDKMYWYQQDPGMELHLIHYSYGVNSTEKGDLSSESTVSRIRTEHFPLTLESARPSHTSQYLCASSDPLTGLETQYFGPGTRLLVL.

The genes are TRBV5-6 and TRBJ2-7; 7 nucleotides line up with TRBD2. The CDR3 runs 15 residues. The germline V gene has CDR1 SGHDT and CDR2 YYEEEE. The trim removed 4 bases at V and 2 bases at J, leaving 9 bases unmatched. DNA for the CDR3: TGTGCCAGCAGCCCCGAGGGTGGGACTACCTACGAGCAGTACTTC. Amino acids: CASSPEGGTTYEQYF.

The chain joins TRBV29-1 to TRBJ2-5; D is perhaps TRBD2 (5 bases). Germline V gene lookup returns CDR1 SQVTM and CDR2 ANQGSEA. Trimming left V 6 bases short and J 0 bases short, with 17 bases between. The CDR3 sequence is 15 residues long. The CDR3 loop reads CSVVTLDSYQETQYF. Written as DNA, the CDR3 is TGCAGCGTGGTCACTTTGGACTCCTACCAAGAGACCCAGTACTTC.

This rearrangement joins TRBV19 to TRBJ2-1; D unresolved. Trimming removed 3 bases from V and 7 bases from J, with 25 bases in between. CDR1 LNHDA and CDR2 SQIVND come from the germline V gene (reference sequence). The CDR3 loop spans 18 amino acids. CDR3 in amino acids: CASSISWSRGGDGNEQFF. Written as DNA, the CDR3 is TGTGCCAGTAGTATCTCCTGGAGCCGAGGTGGAGATGGAAATGAGCAGTTCTTC.

This chain connects TRBV29-1 to TRBJ1-4; D perhaps matches TRBD1 (5 bases). The CDR3 runs 16 residues. The germline gives CDR1 SQVTM, CDR2 ANQGSEA. The germline V and J ends were trimmed by 1 base and 2 bases, with 14 bases remaining between them. For the CDR3, the DNA is TGCAGCGTTGAAGGGGCCATGGGGCACACTAATGAAAAACTGTTTTTT. Translating it yields CSVEGAMGHTNEKLFF. Combining the CDR3 with reference TRBV29-1 and TRBJ1-4 gives the whole variable domain SAVISQKPSRDICQRGTSLTIQCQVDSQVTMMFWYRQQPGQSLTLIATANQGSEATYESGFVIDKFPISRPNLTFSTLTVSNMSPEDSSIYLCSVEGAMGHTNEKLFFGSGTQLSVL.

This clone has just one count. V usage is TRBV2 and J usage is TRBJ1-5; D call uncertain. Germline V gene lookup returns CDR1 SNHLY and CDR2 FYNNEI. CDR3 length: 15 amino acids. V was pared by 4 bases and J by 8 bases, with 18 bases between. CDR3 DNA sequence: TGTGCCAGCAGTGGGGAAGGATCTTGGGCGAAGCCCCAGCATTTT. It encodes CASSGEGSWAKPQHF.

This sequence joins TRBV13 and TRBJ1-1; 10 bases are a match to TRBD1. Per the germline V gene, CDR1 is PRHDT and CDR2 is FYEKMQ (reference sequence). V was pared by 4 bases and J by 4 bases, with 6 bases of the junction left unmatched. This CDR3 spans 15 amino acids. This CDR3 reads CASSWGQGSFTEAFF. CDR3 bases: TGTGCCAGCAGCTGGGGACAGGGGAGTTTCACTGAAGCTTTCTTT.

This chain links TRBV9 with TRBJ2-7; TRBD1 agrees at 8 bases. Germline V gene lookup returns CDR1 SGDLS and CDR2 YYNGEE. The CDR3 is 15 amino acids. Unmatched junction bases numbered 8, after V lost 2 bases and J lost 4 bases. The CDR3 bases are TGTGCCAGCAGCGTTCTCCCAGGGGGCACGTACGAGCAGTACTTC. Translating gives CASSVLPGGTYEQYF.

This clone was observed a single time. This rearrangement joins TRBV19 to TRBJ2-7, with D possibly being TRBD1 or TRBD2 (5 bases each). The CDR3 loop spans 14 amino acids. Germline assignment: CDR1 LNHDA and CDR2 SQIVND (reference sequence). V lost 3 bases and J lost 1, with 10 bases in between. The CDR3 DNA reads TGTGCCAGTAGTATTAGCTGGGGGTCCTACGAGCAGTACTTC. It specifies CASSISWGSYEQYF.

This CDR3 reads CASSGTSGGEDTQYF. The CDR3 coding sequence is TGTGCCAGTAGTGGGACTAGCGGGGGGGAAGATACGCAGTATTTT. V is TRBV19 and J is TRBJ2-3; 16 nucleotides line up with TRBD2. The V segment lost 5 bases and the J segment 5 bases; nucleotides outside the gene matches: 1. CDR1 is LNHDA and CDR2 is SQIVND in the germline V gene (reference sequence). The CDR3 extends over 15 amino acids.

V gene TRBV7-2 combines with J gene TRBJ1-2; D possibly corresponds to TRBD1 (6 bases). This CDR3 has 16 amino acids. V dropped 3 bases and J dropped 0 bases, with 14 bases sitting between them. From germline, CDR1 is SGHTA and CDR2 FQGNSA. The CDR3 spells CASSFGQPSSNYGYTF. CDR3 nucleotides: TGTGCCAGCAGCTTTGGACAGCCATCCTCTAACTATGGCTACACCTTC.

The gene calls are TRBV9 and TRBJ1-1; D is undetermined. The V and J ends lost 2 bases and 1 base respectively, with 6 bases between them. The CDR3 sequence is 13 residues long. In germline, CDR1 is SGDLS, CDR2 YYNGEE. CDR3 DNA sequence: TGTGCCAGCAGCGTTGCAAGGAACACTGAAGCTTTCTTT. Encoded protein: CASSVARNTEAFF.

This rearrangement joins TRBV5-1 to TRBJ2-1; D may correspond to TRBD1 or TRBD2 (5 bases each). The CDR3 has 13 amino acids. Trimming removed 2 bases from V and 8 bases from J, with 11 bases in between. Germline lookup yields CDR1 SGHRS and CDR2 YFSETQ. DNA of the CDR3: TGCGCCAGCAGCTTTGGGCAGGGAGATGAGCAGTTCTTC. This translates into CASSFGQGDEQFF.

This chain's CDR3 is CSASPETTNTGELFF. As DNA, the CDR3 is TGCAGTGCTAGTCCCGAGACAACGAACACCGGGGAGCTGTTTTTT. The genes are TRBV20-1 and TRBJ2-2; no clear D gene. Germline CDR1 DFQATT, CDR2 SNEGSKA (reference sequence). V lost 3 bases and J lost 0, with 11 bases in between. This CDR3 comprises 15 residues.

The J gene is TRBJ2-2, the V gene TRBV5-4; 10 bases line up with TRBD1. The V gene end was trimmed by 3 bases and the J gene end by 5 bases; junction bases not matched to a gene: 4. The CDR3 covers 15 residues. Germline V gene data show CDR1 as SGHNT and CDR2 as YYREEE (reference sequence). The CDR3 sequence: CASSSPGQGTGELFF. As DNA, the CDR3 is TGTGCCAGCAGCTCTCCGGGACAGGGGACCGGGGAGCTGTTTTTT. The variable domain in full, with the rest retrieved from reference TRBV5-4 and TRBJ2-2, is ETGVTQSPTHLIKTRGQQVTLRCSSQSGHNTVSWYQQALGQGPQFIFQYYREEENGRGNFPPRFSGLQFPNYSSELNVNALELDDSALYLCASSSPGQGTGELFFGEGSRLTVL.

The V gene is TRBV4-1, the J gene TRBJ2-1; D call uncertain. This CDR3 region has 13 residues. Trimming shortened V by 2 bases and J by 6 bases, and 8 bases separated the two germline ends. The germline CDR1 and CDR2 sequences are MGHRA and YSYEKL. The CDR3 nucleotides are TGCGCCAGCAGCCAACCTCGGACCAATGAGCAGTTCTTC. Protein sequence: CASSQPRTNEQFF.

The chain joins TRBV10-1 to TRBJ2-7; D is ambiguous. CDR1 is WNHNN, CDR2 SYGVQD, per germline (reference sequence). The V end was cut by 3 bases, the J end by 6 bases, with 12 bases between. The CDR3 runs to 13 residues. The CDR3 loop reads CASSERARSEQYF. Here the CDR3 DNA reads TGCGCCAGCAGTGAAAGAGCTCGATCCGAGCAGTACTTC.

The V gene is TRBV5-6, the J gene TRBJ1-1, with D tentatively TRBD1 (6 bases). This CDR3 has 15 amino acids. Trimming stripped 2 bases from V and 7 bases from J, with 18 bases between. The germline V gene has CDR1 SGHDT and CDR2 YYEEEE. CDR3 DNA sequence: TGTGCCAGCAGCTTAACAGGGTATGGGATCGGTGAAGCTTTCTTT. This gives the protein CASSLTGYGIGEAFF.